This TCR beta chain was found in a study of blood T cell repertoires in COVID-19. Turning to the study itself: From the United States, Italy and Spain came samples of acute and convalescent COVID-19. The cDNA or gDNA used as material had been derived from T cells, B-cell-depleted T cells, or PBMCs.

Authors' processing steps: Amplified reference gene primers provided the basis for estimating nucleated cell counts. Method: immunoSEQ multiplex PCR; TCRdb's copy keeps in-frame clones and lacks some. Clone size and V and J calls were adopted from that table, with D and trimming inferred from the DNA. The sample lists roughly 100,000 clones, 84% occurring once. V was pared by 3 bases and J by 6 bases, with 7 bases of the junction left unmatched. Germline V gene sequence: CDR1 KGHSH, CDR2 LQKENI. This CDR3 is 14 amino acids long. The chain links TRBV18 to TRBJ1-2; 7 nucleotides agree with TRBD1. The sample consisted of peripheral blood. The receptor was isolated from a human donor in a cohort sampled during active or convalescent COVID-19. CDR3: CASSPRQGGDGYTF. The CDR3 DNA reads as TGTGCCAGCTCACCTCGACAGGGAGGCGATGGCTACACCTTC.